The 9 T cell receptor beta chains listed next were all sequenced from one sample in a study of T cell responses to AZD1222 COVID-19 vaccine. Libraries were prepared by immunoSEQ multiplex PCR; TCRdb keeps only in-frame clonotypes and omits some of them. The sample lists approximately 150,000 clones, more than 80% occurring once. The sequencing here drew on peripheral blood, taken on day 0 of MenACWY control vaccination. Every receptor here comes from an adult in good health.

The V gene is TRBV19, the J gene TRBJ2-7; D perhaps matches TRBD1 (6 bases). Germline CDR1 reads LNHDA; CDR2 reads SQIVND (reference sequence). The CDR3 runs 14 residues. Trimming removed 1 base from V and 3 bases from J, with 10 bases in between. For the CDR3, the DNA is TGTGCCAGTAGTATAGTGGGACATAACTACGAGCAGTACTTC. Amino acid sequence: CASSIVGHNYEQYF.

The chain couples TRBV12-3 or TRBV12-4 to TRBJ1-2, with 7 positions matching TRBD1. V lost 5 bases and J lost 8; bases outside the gene matches: 8. The CDR3 loop spans 13 amino acids. Here the CDR3 DNA reads TGTGCCAGCAGTCTTCAGACAGGGCACGGCTACACCTTC. Translating gives CASSLQTGHGYTF.

This clone was observed a few times. The rearrangement uses TRBV4-2 and TRBJ2-7; TRBD2 matches at 12 bases. There are 16 residues in the CDR3. Germline V gene lookup returns CDR1 LGHNA and CDR2 YNFKEQ. V was pared by 1 base and J by 3 bases, with 4 bases of the junction left unmatched. Here the CDR3 DNA reads TGTGCCAGCAGCCAAGTACTAGCGGGAGGCAACTACGAGCAGTACTTC. Protein product: CASSQVLAGGNYEQYF.

V usage is TRBV6-5 and J usage is TRBJ2-4; tentative D call: TRBD1 (6 bases). The CDR3 has 15 residues. Between the trimmed V and J ends, which lost 6 bases and 0 bases, there was a span of 12 bases. CDR1 and CDR2 from the germline V gene are MNHEY and SVGAGI. CDR3 coding DNA: TGTGCCAGCAGATCAGGGGATGGAGCCAAAAACATTCAGTACTTC. Amino acids: CASRSGDGAKNIQYF.

The chain combines TRBV9 with TRBJ2-1, with TRBD2 matching over 7 bases. V shed 4 bases, J shed 1 base, and the junction held 5 bases outside the gene matches. The CDR3 covers 15 residues. The germline V gene encodes CDR1 SGDLS and CDR2 YYNGEE. CDR3 amino acids: CASSKSGASYNEQFF. In DNA, the CDR3 is TGTGCCAGCAGCAAAAGCGGGGCATCCTACAATGAGCAGTTCTTC.

The chain recombines TRBV27 with TRBJ1-2; TRBD1 might be the D (5 bases). The CDR3 runs 13 residues. V dropped 6 bases and J dropped 3 bases, with 11 bases sitting between them. Germline assignment: CDR1 MNHEY and CDR2 SMNVEV (reference sequence). The CDR3, as DNA: TGTGCCAGCAGCAGACAGTTCCACTATGGCTACACCTTC. This codes for CASSRQFHYGYTF.

The chain links TRBV9 to TRBJ1-4, with D uncertain. This CDR3 contains 14 residues. Per the germline V gene, CDR1 is SGDLS and CDR2 is YYNGEE. The V gene lost 0 bases and the J gene lost 10 bases, with 13 bases spanning the gap. The CDR3 reads CASSVEHGPGKLFF. The CDR3 region has the DNA TGTGCCAGCAGCGTAGAACACGGGCCTGGAAAACTGTTTTTT. Variable domain in full (rest from reference TRBV9 and TRBJ1-4): DSGVTQTPKHLITATGQRVTLRCSPRSGDLSVYWYQQSLDQGLQFLIQYYNGEERAKGNILERFSAQQFPDLHSELNLSSLELGDSALYFCASSVEHGPGKLFFGSGTQLSVL.

V usage is TRBV5-4 and J usage is TRBJ1-1, with D maybe TRBD1 (6 bases). The CDR3 runs to 14 residues. Per the germline V gene, CDR1 is SGHNT and CDR2 is YYREEE (reference sequence). V lost 7 bases and J 1 base, leaving 14 bases between the germline ends. The CDR3: CASSRQVGNTEAFF. Here the CDR3 DNA reads TGTGCCAGCTCTAGACAGGTGGGGAACACTGAAGCTTTCTTT.

The chain employs TRBV2 and TRBJ2-7; 9 bases are shared with TRBD1. Germline lookup yields CDR1 SNHLY and CDR2 FYNNEI. This CDR3 region has 17 residues. Unmatched junction bases numbered 15, after V lost 3 bases and J lost 6 bases. The CDR3 loop is CASSEDRAGTGSGEQYF. The CDR3 DNA reads as TGTGCCAGCAGTGAGGACCGAGCCGGGACAGGGAGTGGCGAGCAGTACTTC.